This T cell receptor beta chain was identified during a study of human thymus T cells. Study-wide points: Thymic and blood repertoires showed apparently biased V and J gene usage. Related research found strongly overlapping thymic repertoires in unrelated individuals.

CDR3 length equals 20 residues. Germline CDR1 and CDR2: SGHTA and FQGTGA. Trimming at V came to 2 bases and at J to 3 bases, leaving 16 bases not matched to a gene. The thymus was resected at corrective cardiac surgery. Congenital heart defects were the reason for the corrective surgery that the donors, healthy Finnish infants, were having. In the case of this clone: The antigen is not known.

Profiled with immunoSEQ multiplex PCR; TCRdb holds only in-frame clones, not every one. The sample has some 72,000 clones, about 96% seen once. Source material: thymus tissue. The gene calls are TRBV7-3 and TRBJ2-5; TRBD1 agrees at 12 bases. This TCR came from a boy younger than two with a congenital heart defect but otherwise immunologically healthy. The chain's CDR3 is CASSLRRTGTGGPYEETQYF. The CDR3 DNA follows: TGTGCCAGCAGCTTACGGCGCACCGGGACAGGGGGCCCCTACGAAGAGACCCAGTACTTC.